This is a list of T cell receptor beta chains from one sample in a study of cytomegalovirus exposure and HLA in healthy donors. The table came from immunoSEQ multiplex PCR; TCRdb's copy has only in-frame clones and leaves some out. Its clone listing holds 65,000 to 80,000 clones. Sequenced sample: PBMCs. The receptors shown here come from a man aged 30 to 39 in good health and CMV-seronegative. The CDR3 runs from the conserved cysteine through the conserved F or W. Each record gives: V gene, J gene, CDR3 protein.

TRBV5-8	TRBJ1-6	CASSLVSGAFNSPLHF
TRBV5-5	TRBJ2-1	CASSFFARSSYNEQFF
TRBV2	TRBJ2-7	CASSDREGLGYF
TRBV11-2	TRBJ2-1	CASSLVFLNNEQFF
TRBV4-1	TRBJ1-2	CASSQTGVWGYTF
TRBV10-3	TRBJ2-7	CAISGQGRREQYF
TRBV7-9	TRBJ2-5	CASSSQETQYF
TRBV19	TRBJ2-5	CASSILGALQETQYF
TRBV27	TRBJ2-1	CASSSPGNEQFF
TRBV11-3	TRBJ2-5	CASSISRGTETQYF
TRBV18	TRBJ2-7	CASSPLLAGGQSPNEQYF
TRBV6-1	TRBJ2-7	CASSEEGGGYEQYF
TRBV4-3	TRBJ2-1	CASSQEPRGSINEQFF
TRBV29-1	NA	CSVGGQGPYEQYF
TRBV15	TRBJ1-5	CATSKLPTVGNQPQHF
TRBV2	TRBJ1-1	CASSEVHPEAFF
TRBV29-1	TRBJ1-1	CSVDPGTGNTEAFF
TRBV18	TRBJ1-6	CASSPTGRNYNSPLHF
TRBV9	TRBJ1-1	CASSVQGWPNTEAFF
TRBV4-2	TRBJ2-1	CASSQDRERGYNEQFF
TRBV4-1	TRBJ2-5	CASSPGASGGVETQYF
TRBV7-9	TRBJ2-1	CASSLGDRGRNNEQFF
TRBV5-1	TRBJ2-5	CASSSQGQETQYF
TRBV5-1	TRBJ2-6	CASSLVPQGPGGANVLTF
TRBV1	TRBJ2-7	CTSSQGPDSLAYEQYF
TRBV9	TRBJ2-7	CASSPQGALNEQYF